One T cell receptor (beta chain) is described in this entry. Its cognate antigen has yet to be identified. One base away there is no much larger clone; base qualities are not given. Receptors were amplified or captured by the immunoSEQ multiplex PCR assay. Rearranged TCR beta chain sequences were amplified using the hsTCRB Kit according to the manufacturer's protocol. TCRB libraries were sequenced on an Illumina MiSeq. The paper's data handling went like this. Demultiplexing, trimming and gene mapping were performed with the kit vendor's proprietary platform. What TCRdb holds here is the immuneACCESS table cut down to in-frame rearrangements. Part of the clones is not present; checked against another copy, under half of the missing clones reflect an unresolved V gene, and the others are unexplained. The V and J calls and clone size are taken from that table; D and trimming were inferred from the DNA. For this sample the table gives tens of thousands of clones, of which roughly 91% were detected only once. Over 0.6% of the sample comes from the top ten.

The data were taken from a study of a mutant IDH1 vaccine in newly diagnosed glioma listed by TCRdb under 2021. For the study in its entirety: Vaccination began 4-6 weeks after radiotherapy alone, or alongside temozolomide cycles in the chemotherapy-containing groups. Of the roughly 33 treated patients, approximately 60% were male and around 40% were female, and a mean age of approximately 40 years was recorded. Before enrollment, patients had received standard therapy of radiotherapy alone, temozolomide alone, or radiochemotherapy with temozolomide; most received the combination. The week-35 safety follow-up was designated visit V12, and the week-47 end of study was designated visit V13. Peripheral blood was collected at six visits: V03 (baseline), V05, V07, V10, V12 and V13. Longitudinal TCRB deep sequencing was performed for about two dozen treated patients wherever samples were available for exploratory analyses. Summary of the overall study and its limitations: Across multiple MHC alleles, vaccine-induced immune responses were seen in approximately 93% of patients. Selection of PBMC samples for TCRB deep sequencing was based on availability. Pseudoprogression appeared unrelated to alterations in the top peripheral T cell clonotypes detected by TCRB sequencing. According to the authors, sample limitations meant that analyses of patient blood samples could not be reproduced.

The CDR3 sequence holds 14 residues, the cysteine and phenylalanine included. Left in the record is the CDR3 DNA by itself, 42 bases read in frame from the first base. V drops 5 bases and J drops 6 bases, leaving 14 bases in between. Per the germline V gene, SGHNT is the CDR1 and YENEEA is the CDR2. The sample's time point label, decoded: week 47, end of study. Each vaccine dose was 300 ug of a 20-mer mutant IDH1 peptide in Montanide, given subcutaneously with topical imiquimod. Across visits V03 through V10, patients got a total of eight vaccinations, given in weeks 1, 3, 5, 7, 11, 15, 19 and 23. All donors had newly diagnosed IDH1-mutant astrocytomas of WHO grade 3 or 4 that showed loss of nuclear ATRX. The samples were drawn from NOA16, a multicentre, single-arm, open-label phase I trial in Germany that tested a mutant IDH1 peptide vaccine in humans for the first time. The DNeasy Blood and Tissue Kit was used to extract genomic DNA from EDTA blood for TCRB sequencing.

The receptor was isolated from a woman in her forties or fifties with glioma. Sequenced material: PBMCs, taken from a glioma patient whose treatment included an IDH1 peptide vaccine. The receptor chain draws on TRBV11-3 and TRBJ2-1, and the D gene may be TRBD2, 6 bases matching. The DNA sequence reads TGTGCCAGCAGCCGGGGACTCCTGGGCAATGAGCAGTTCTTC. Its protein product is CASSRGLLGNEQFF.